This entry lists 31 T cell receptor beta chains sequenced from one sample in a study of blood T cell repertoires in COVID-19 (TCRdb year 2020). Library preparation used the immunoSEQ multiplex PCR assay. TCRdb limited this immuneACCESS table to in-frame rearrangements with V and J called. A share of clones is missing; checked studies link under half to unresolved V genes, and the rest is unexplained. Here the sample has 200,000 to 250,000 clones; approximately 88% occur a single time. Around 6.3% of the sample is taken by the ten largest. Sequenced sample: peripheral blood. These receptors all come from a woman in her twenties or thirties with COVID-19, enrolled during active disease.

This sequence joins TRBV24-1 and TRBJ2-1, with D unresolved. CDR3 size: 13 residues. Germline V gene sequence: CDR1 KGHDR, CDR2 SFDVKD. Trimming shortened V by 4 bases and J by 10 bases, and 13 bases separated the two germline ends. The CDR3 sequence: CATSDLGQKEQFF. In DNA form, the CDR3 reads TGTGCCACCAGTGACTTGGGCCAGAAGGAGCAGTTCTTC.

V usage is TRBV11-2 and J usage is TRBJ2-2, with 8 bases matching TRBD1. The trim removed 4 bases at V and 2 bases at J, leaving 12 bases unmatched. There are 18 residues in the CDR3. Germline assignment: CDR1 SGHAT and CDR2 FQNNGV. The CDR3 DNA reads TGTGCCAGCAGCTCAGAGGTCCGGACAGGGCGAAACACCGGGGAGCTGTTTTTT. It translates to CASSSEVRTGRNTGELFF.

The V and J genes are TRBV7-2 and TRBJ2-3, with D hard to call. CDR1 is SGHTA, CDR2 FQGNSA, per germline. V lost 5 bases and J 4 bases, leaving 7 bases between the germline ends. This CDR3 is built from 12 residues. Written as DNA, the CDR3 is TGTGCCAGCAGCGTAAATGCAGATACGCAGTATTTT. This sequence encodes CASSVNADTQYF.

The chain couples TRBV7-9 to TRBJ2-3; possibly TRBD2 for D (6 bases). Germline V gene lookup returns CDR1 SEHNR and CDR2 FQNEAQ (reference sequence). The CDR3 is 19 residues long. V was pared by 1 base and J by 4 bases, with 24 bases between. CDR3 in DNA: TGTGCCAGCAGCTTAGAACATCGGCCATACGGGGGTCCCGCAGATACGCAGTATTTT. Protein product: CASSLEHRPYGGPADTQYF. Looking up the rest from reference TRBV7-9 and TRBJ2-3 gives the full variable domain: DTGVSQNPRHKITKRGQNVTFRCDPISEHNRLYWYRQTLGQGPEFLTYFQNEAQLEKSRLLSDRFSAERPKGSFSTLEIQRTEQGDSAMYLCASSLEHRPYGGPADTQYFGPGTRLTVL.

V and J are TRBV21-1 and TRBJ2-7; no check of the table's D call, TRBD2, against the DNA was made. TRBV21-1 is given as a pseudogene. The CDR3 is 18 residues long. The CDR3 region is CASSGRLAGAEWSYEQYV. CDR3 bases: TGTGCCAGCAGCGGCCGACTAGCGGGAGCAGAATGGTCCTACGAGCAGTACGTC.

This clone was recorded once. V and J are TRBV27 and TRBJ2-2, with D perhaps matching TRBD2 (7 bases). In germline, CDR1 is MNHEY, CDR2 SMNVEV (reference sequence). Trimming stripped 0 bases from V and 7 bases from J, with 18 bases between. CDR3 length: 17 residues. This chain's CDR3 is CASSLSIMGGPYGELFF. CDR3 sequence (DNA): TGTGCCAGCAGTTTATCGATAATGGGGGGGCCCTACGGGGAGCTGTTTTTT.

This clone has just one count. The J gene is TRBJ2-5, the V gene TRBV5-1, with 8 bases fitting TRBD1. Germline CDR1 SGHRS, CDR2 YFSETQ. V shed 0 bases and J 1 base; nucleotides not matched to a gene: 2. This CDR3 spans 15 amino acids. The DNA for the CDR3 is TGCGCCAGCAGCTTGGTGGGACAGGTCCAAGAGACCCAGTACTTC. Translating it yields CASSLVGQVQETQYF.

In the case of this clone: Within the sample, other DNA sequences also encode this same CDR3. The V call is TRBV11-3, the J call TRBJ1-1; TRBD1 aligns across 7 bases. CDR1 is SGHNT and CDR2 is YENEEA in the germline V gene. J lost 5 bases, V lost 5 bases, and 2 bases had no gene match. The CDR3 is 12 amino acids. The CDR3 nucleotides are TGTGCCAGCAGCCCAGGGGGAACTGAAGCTTTCTTT. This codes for CASSPGGTEAFF.

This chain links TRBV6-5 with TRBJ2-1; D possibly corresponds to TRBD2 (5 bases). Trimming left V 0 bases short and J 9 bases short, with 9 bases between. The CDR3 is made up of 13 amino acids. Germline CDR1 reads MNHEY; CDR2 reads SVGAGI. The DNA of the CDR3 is TGTGCCAGCAGTTACTCCGGGGTCCGTGAGCAGTTCTTC. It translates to CASSYSGVREQFF.

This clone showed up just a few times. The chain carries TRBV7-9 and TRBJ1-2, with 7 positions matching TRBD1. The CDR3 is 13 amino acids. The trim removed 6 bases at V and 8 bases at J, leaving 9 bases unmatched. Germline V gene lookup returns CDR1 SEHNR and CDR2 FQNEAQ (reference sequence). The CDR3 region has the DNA TGTGCCAGCAGTCTTACAGGGGAATGGGGCTACACCTTC. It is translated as CASSLTGEWGYTF.

Written as DNA, the CDR3 is TGTGCCAGCAGCGTAGAAGCAGGGGGCGACTATGGCTACACCTTC. Its translation is CASSVEAGGDYGYTF. J is TRBJ1-2 and V is TRBV9; 8 bases fit TRBD1. This CDR3 is built from 15 residues. The trim removed 0 bases at V and 3 bases at J, leaving 4 bases unmatched. The germline CDR1 and CDR2 sequences are SGDLS and YYNGEE.

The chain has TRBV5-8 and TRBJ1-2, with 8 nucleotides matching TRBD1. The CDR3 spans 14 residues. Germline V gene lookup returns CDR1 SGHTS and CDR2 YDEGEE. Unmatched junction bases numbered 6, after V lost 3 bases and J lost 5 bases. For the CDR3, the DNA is TGTGCCAGCAGCTACCAGGGGGCTGGGTATGGCTACACCTTC. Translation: CASSYQGAGYGYTF.

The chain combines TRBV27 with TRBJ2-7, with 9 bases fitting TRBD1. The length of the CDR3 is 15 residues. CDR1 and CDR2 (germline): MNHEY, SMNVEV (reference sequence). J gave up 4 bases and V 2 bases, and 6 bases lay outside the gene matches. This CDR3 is CASSLGQGSAYEQYV. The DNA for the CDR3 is TGTGCCAGCAGTTTAGGACAGGGGTCCGCTTACGAGCAGTACGTC.

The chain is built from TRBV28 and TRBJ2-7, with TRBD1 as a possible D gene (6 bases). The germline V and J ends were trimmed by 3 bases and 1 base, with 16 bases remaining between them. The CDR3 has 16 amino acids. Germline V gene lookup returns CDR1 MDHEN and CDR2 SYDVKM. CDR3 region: CASSFIRDTISYEQYF. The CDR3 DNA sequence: TGTGCCAGCAGTTTCATCCGGGACACGATTTCCTACGAGCAGTACTTC.

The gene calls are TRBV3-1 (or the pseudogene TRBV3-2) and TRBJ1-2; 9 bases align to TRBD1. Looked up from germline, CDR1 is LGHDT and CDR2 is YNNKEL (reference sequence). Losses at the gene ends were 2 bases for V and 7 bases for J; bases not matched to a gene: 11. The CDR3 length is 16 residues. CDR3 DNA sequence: TGTGCCAGCAGCCAATTGCCGGGACAGGGATTTAGTGGCTACACCTTC. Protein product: CASSQLPGQGFSGYTF.

CDR3 sequence: CASSLTYWTGPYEQYV. CDR3 coding DNA: TGTGCCAGCAGCTTAACTTATTGGACAGGCCCCTATGAGCAGTACGTC. The chain combines TRBV5-6 with TRBJ2-7, with 7 bases identical to TRBD1. CDR3 size: 16 residues. Per the germline V gene, CDR1 is SGHDT and CDR2 is YYEEEE.

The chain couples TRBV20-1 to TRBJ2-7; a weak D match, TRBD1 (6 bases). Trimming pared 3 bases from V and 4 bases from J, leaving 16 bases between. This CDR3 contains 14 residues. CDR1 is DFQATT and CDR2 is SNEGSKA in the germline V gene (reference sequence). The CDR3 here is CSASVGANEYEQYF. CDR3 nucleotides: TGCAGTGCTAGTGTGGGGGCAAATGAGTACGAGCAGTACTTC.

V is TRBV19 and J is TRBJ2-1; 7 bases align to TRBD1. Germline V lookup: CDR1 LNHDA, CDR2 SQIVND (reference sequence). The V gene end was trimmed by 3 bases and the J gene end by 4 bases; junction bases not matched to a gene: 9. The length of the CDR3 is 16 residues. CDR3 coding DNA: TGTGCCAGTAGTATTCTTCTGGGGACAGTATACAATGAGCAGTTCTTC. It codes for CASSILLGTVYNEQFF.

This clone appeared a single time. The CDR3 spells CASSDKRDGQDRTYEQYV. CDR3 nucleotides: TGTGCCAGCAGTGACAAACGAGACGGGCAGGACAGGACCTACGAGCAGTACGTC. V usage is TRBV6-1 and J usage is TRBJ2-7; 7 positions agree with TRBD1. The CDR3 length is 18 residues. Looked up from germline, CDR1 is MNHNS and CDR2 is SASEGT. The junction had 16 bases not matched to a gene; V was cut back by 3 bases and J by 2 bases.

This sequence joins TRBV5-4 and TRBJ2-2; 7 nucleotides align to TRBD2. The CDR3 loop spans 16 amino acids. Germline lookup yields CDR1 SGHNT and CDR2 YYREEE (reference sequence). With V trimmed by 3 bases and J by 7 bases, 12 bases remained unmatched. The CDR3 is CASSWVSGGMGGELFF. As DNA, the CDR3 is TGTGCCAGCAGCTGGGTGTCGGGGGGTATGGGCGGGGAGCTGTTTTTT.

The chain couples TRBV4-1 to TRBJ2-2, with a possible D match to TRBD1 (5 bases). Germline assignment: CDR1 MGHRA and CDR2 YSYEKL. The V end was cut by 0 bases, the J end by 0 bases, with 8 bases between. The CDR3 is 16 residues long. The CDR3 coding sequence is TGCGCCAGCAGCCAAGAAGCAGGGTCGAACACCGGGGAGCTGTTTTTT. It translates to CASSQEAGSNTGELFF.

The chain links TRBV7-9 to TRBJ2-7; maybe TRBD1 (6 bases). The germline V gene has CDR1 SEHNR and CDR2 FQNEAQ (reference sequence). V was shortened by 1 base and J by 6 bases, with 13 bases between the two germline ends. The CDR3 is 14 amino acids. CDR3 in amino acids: CASSLGFTGSEQYV. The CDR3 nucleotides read TGTGCCAGCAGCTTAGGATTTACAGGGAGCGAGCAGTACGTC.

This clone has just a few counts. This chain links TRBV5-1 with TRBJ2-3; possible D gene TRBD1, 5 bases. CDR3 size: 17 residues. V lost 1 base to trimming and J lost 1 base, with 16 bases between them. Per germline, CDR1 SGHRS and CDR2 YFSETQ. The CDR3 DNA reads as TGCGCCAGCAGCTTGCGAAGCAGGGCCGGCGGCACAGATACGCAGTATTTT. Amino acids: CASSLRSRAGGTDTQYF.

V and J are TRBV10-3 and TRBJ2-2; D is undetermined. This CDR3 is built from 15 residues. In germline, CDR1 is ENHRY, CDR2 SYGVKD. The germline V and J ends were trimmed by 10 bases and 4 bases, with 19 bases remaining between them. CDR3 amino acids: CATSQTGPTTGELFF. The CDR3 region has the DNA TGTGCCACCAGCCAGACGGGTCCCACCACCGGGGAGCTGTTTTTT.

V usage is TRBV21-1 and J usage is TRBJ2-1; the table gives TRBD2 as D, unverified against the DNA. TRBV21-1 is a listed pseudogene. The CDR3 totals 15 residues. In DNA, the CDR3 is TGTGCCAGCAGCGATAGCGGGAGCCACCCCAATGAGCAGTTCTTC. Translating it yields CASSDSGSHPNEQFF.

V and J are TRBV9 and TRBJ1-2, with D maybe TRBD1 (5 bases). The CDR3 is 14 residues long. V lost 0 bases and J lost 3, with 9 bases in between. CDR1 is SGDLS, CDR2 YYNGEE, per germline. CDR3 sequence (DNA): TGTGCCAGCAGCGTAGAGGGACTGGACTATGGCTACACCTTC. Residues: CASSVEGLDYGYTF. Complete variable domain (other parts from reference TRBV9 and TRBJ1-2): DSGVTQTPKHLITATGQRVTLRCSPRSGDLSVYWYQQSLDQGLQFLIQYYNGEERAKGNILERFSAQQFPDLHSELNLSSLELGDSALYFCASSVEGLDYGYTFGSGTRLTVV.

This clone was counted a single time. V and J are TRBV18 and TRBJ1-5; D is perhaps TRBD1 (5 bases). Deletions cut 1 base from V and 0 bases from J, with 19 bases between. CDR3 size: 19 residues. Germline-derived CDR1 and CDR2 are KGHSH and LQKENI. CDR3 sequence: CASSPRSPGQKNSNQPQHF. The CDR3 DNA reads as TGTGCCAGCTCACCACGAAGCCCAGGACAAAAAAATAGCAATCAGCCCCAGCATTTT.

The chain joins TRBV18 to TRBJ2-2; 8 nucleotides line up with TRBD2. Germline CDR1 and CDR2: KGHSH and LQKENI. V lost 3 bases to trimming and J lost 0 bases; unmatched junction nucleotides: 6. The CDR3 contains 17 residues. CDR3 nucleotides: TGTGCCAGCTCACCGCCGCGGGGGGACGCGAACACCGGGGAGCTGTTTTTT. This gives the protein CASSPPRGDANTGELFF.

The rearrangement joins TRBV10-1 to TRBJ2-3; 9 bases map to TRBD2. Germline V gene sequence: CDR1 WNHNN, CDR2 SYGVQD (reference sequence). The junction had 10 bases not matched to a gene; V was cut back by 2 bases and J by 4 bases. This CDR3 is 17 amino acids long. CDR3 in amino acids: CASSEVSGSLRSDTQYF. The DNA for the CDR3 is TGCGCCAGCAGTGAGGTTAGCGGGAGTTTAAGGTCAGATACGCAGTATTTT.

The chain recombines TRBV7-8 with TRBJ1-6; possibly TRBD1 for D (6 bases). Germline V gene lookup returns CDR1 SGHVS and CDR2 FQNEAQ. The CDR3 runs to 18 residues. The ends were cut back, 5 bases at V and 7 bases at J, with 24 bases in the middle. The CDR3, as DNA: TGTGCCAGCAGCCCCCAGGCGTCGTCAGGGGCGCTGAATTCACCCCTCCACTTT. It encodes CASSPQASSGALNSPLHF.

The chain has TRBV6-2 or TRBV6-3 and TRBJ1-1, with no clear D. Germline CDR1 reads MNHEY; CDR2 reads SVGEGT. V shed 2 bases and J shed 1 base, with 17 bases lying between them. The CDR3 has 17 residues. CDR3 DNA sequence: TGTGCCAGCAGTTACCTCGGGGTCGGACTGCCGAACACTGAAGCTTTCTTT. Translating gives CASSYLGVGLPNTEAFF.